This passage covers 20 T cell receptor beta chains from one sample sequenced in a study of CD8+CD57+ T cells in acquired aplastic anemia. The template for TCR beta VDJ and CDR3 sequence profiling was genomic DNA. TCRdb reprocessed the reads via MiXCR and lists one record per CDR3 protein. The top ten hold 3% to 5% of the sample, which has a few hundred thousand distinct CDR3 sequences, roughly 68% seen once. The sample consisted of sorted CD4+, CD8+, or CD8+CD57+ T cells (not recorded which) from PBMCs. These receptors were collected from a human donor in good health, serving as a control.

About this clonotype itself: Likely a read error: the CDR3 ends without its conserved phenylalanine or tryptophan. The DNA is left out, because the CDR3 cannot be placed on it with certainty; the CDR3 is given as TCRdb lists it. Here the CDR3 reads CASSSRTGGGYTFC. This sequence joins TRBV7-2 and TRBJ2-7; no DNA check was done on the table's D call, TRBD1. Germline CDR1 reads SGHTA; CDR2 reads FQGNSA. The CDR3 is made up of 14 amino acids, end residues included.

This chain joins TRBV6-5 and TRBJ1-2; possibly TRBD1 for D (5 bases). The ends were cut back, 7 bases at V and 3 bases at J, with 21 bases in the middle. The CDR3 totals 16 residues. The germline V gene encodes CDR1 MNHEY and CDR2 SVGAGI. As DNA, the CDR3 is TGTGCCAGCAAATTAGCGCGCGATCGGACACACTATGGCTACACCTTC. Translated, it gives CASKLARDRTHYGYTF.

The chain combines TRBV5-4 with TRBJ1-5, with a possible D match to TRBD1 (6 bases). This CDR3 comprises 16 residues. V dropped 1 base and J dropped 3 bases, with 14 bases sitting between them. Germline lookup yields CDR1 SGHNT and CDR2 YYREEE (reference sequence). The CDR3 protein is CASSLWGGGLNQPQHF. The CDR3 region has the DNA TGTGCCAGCAGCTTGTGGGGCGGGGGGCTCAATCAGCCCCAGCATTTT.

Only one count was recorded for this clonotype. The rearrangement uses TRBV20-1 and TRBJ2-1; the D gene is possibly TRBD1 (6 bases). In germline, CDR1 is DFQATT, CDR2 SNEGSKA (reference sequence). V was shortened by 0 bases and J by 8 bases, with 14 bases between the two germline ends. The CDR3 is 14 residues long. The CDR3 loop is CSARDQAGEHEQFF. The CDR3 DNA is TGCAGTGCTAGAGATCAGGCAGGGGAGCATGAGCAGTTCTTC.

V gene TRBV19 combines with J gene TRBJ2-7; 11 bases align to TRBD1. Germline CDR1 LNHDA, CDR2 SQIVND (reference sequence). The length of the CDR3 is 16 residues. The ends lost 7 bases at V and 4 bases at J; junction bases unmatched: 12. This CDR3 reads CASKTDSGTGGYEQYF. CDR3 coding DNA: TGTGCCAGTAAAACCGATTCCGGGACAGGGGGTTACGAGCAGTACTTC.

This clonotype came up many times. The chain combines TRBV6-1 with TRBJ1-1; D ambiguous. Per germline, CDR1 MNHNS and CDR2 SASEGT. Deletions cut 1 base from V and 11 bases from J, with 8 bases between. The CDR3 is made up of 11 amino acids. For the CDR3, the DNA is TGTGCCAGCAGTGAAGGGGCGGGTGCTTTCTTT. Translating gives CASSEGAGAFF.

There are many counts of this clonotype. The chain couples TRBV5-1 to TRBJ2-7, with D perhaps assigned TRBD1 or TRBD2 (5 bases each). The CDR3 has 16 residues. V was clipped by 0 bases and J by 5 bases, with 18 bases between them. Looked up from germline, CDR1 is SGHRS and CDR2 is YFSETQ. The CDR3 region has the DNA TGCGCCAGCAGCTTGGATCTGGTCCTATTGGGGGACGAGCAGTACTTC. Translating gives CASSLDLVLLGDEQYF.

CDR3 DNA: TGTGCCAGCAGCCCGGGGGACAGGTACGAGCAGTACTTC. Protein sequence: CASSPGDRYEQYF. The chain recombines TRBV7-3 with TRBJ2-7, with 8 bases that match TRBD1. The trim removed 5 bases at V and 4 bases at J, leaving 4 bases unmatched. The CDR3 is 13 amino acids. CDR1 and CDR2 (germline): SGHTA, FQGTGA.

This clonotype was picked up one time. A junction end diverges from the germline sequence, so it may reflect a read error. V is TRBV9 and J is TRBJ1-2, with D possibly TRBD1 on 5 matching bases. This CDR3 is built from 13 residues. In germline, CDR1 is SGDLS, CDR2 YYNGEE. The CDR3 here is CASRVEDTDTQYF. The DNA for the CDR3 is TGTGCCAGCAGGGTCGAGGACACCGATACGCAGTATTTC.

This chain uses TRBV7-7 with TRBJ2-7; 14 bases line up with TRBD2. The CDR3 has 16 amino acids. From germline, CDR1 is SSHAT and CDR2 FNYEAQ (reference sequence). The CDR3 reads CASSRLAGGSSYEQYV. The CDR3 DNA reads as TGTGCTAGCAGCCGACTAGCGGGAGGGAGCTCCTACGAGCAGTACGTC.

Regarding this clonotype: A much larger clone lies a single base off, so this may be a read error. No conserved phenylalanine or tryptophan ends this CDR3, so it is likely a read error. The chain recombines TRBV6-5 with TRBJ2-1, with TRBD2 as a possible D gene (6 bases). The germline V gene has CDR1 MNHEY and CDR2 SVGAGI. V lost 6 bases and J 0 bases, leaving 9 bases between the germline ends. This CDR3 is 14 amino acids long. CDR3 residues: CASRDYSSYNEQFL. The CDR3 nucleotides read TGTGCCAGCAGGGACTATAGCTCCTACAATGAGCAGTTCCTC.

The CDR3 protein is CASSLPSRAGELFF. CDR3 nucleotide sequence: TGTGCCAGCAGCCTTCCGAGCAGGGCCGGGGAGCTGTTTTTT. The chain couples TRBV7-2 to TRBJ2-2; D perhaps matches TRBD1 (5 bases). This CDR3 comprises 14 residues. Trimming took off 5 bases at V and 6 bases at J, with 13 bases between the two ends. CDR1 SGHTA and CDR2 FQGNSA come from the germline V gene.

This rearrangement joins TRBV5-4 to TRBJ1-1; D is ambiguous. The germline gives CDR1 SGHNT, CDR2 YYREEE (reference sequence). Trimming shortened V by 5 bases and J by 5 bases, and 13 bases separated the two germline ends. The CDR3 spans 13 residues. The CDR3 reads CASSLKRRTEAFF. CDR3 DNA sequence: TGTGCCAGCAGTCTTAAACGTAGGACTGAAGCTTTCTTT.

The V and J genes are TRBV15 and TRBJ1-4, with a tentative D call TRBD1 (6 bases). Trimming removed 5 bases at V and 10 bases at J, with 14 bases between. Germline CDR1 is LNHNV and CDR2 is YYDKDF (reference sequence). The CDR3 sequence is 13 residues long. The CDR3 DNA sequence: TGTGCCACCAGCGACGGGGGGGGCTCAAAACTGTTTTTT. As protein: CATSDGGGSKLFF.

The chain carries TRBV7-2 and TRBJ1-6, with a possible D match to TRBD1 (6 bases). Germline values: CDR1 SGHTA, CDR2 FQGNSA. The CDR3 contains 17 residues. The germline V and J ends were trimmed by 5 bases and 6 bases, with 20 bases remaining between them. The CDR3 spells CASSQDCGRGANSPLHF. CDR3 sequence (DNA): TGTGCCAGCAGCCAAGATTGTGGGAGGGGGGCTAATTCACCCCTCCACTTT.

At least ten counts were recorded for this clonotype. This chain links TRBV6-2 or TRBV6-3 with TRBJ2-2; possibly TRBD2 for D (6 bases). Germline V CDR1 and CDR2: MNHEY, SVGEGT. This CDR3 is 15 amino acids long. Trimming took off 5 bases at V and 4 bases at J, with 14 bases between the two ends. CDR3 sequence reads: CASSQRRGITGELFF. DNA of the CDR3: TGTGCCAGCAGTCAAAGGAGGGGAATCACCGGGGAGCTGTTTTTT.

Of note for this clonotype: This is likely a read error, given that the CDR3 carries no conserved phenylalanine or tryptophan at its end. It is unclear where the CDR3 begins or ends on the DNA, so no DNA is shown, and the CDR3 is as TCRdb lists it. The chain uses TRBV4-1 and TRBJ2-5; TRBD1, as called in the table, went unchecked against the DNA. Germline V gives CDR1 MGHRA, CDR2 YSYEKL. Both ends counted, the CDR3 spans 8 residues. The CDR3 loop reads CASSLGTV.

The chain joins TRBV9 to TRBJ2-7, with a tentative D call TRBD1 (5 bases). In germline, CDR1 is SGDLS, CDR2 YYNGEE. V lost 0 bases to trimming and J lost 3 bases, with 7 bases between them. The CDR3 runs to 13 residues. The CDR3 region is CASSVAGFYEQYF. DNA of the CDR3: TGTGCCAGCAGCGTAGCAGGGTTCTACGAGCAGTACTTC.

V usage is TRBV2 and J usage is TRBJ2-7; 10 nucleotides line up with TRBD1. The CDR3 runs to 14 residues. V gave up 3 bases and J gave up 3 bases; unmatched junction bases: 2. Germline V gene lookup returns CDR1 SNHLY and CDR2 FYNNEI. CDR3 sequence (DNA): TGTGCCAGCAGTGATGGGACAGGGGACTACGAGCAGTACTTC. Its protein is CASSDGTGDYEQYF.

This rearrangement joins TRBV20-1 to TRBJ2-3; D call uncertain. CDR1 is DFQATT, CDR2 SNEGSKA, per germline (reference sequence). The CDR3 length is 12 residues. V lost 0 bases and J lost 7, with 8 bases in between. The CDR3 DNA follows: TGCAGTGCTAGAGATTCTCGGAATACGCAGTATTTT. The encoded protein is CSARDSRNTQYF.